This TCR beta chain comes out of a study of T-cell reconstitution after alpha-beta-depleted transplantation in children. Library preparation (for TCRbeta) was performed with unique molecular identifiers. TCRdb redid the calling of the PCR reads with MiXCR, one entry per CDR3 protein. The sample shows some 290,000 distinct CDR3 sequences, 9.5% to 10% of them seen only once. The sequence was collected from a human donor who donated a stem cell graft to a child with SCID. The sample here was PBMCs from the stem cell graft donor, taken from the stem cell graft.

The CDR3 nucleotides read TGTGCCAGCAGTTGGGGCACGGGTTCGAACACCGGGGAGCTGTTTTTT. As protein: CASSWGTGSNTGELFF. V usage is TRBV12-3 or TRBV12-4 and J usage is TRBJ2-2, with D maybe TRBD1 (5 bases). This CDR3 has 16 amino acids. V was shortened by 4 bases and J by 0 bases, with 12 bases between the two germline ends.